The 30 T cell receptor beta chains reported below all come from one sample, sequenced in a study of control samples from healthy donors and cancer patients. Measured with immunoSEQ multiplex PCR; TCRdb has only the in-frame clones, and not every one. Found here are some 65,000 clones, approximately 84% of them singletons; the top ten hold approximately 2.8%. Sequenced material: PBMCs. These receptor sequences come from a woman in her forties or fifties with lung cancer.

The rearrangement joins TRBV2 to TRBJ1-1; 10 positions agree with TRBD1. The V segment lost 7 bases and the J segment 0 bases; nucleotides outside the gene matches: 5. Germline V gives CDR1 SNHLY, CDR2 FYNNEI. The CDR3 covers 15 residues. CDR3 nucleotide sequence: TGTGCCAGCATCCCGGGACAGGGGATGAACACTGAAGCTTTCTTT. This translates into CASIPGQGMNTEAFF.

V and J are TRBV7-9 and TRBJ2-2, with 12 bases identical to TRBD2. CDR3 length: 17 amino acids. Germline CDR1 SEHNR, CDR2 FQNEAQ (reference sequence). V lost 2 bases and J lost 4; bases outside the gene matches: 5. The CDR3 sequence: CASSLLTSGGSTGELFF. CDR3 DNA sequence: TGTGCCAGCAGCTTATTGACTAGCGGGGGATCCACCGGGGAGCTGTTTTTT.

The J gene is TRBJ1-2, the V gene TRBV7-2; D is perhaps TRBD1 (5 bases). Germline CDR1 and CDR2: SGHTA and FQGNSA. Deletions cut 1 base from V and 0 bases from J, with 6 bases between. The CDR3 extends over 14 amino acids. The chain's CDR3 is CASSLDRTNYGYTF. The CDR3, as DNA: TGTGCCAGCAGCTTAGACAGGACTAACTATGGCTACACCTTC.

The chain is built from TRBV10-3 and TRBJ1-2; TRBD1 matches at 12 bases. Germline CDR1 ENHRY, CDR2 SYGVKD. Unmatched junction bases numbered 11, after V lost 10 bases and J lost 8 bases. There are 14 residues in the CDR3. Here the CDR3 DNA reads TGTGCCACCTCGCAGGGACAGGGGGCGATCGGCTACACCTTC. It translates to CATSQGQGAIGYTF.

The chain recombines TRBV7-9 with TRBJ2-7, with TRBD1 as a possible D gene (5 bases). The CDR3 covers 13 residues. Per the germline V gene, CDR1 is SEHNR and CDR2 is FQNEAQ (reference sequence). V dropped 4 bases and J dropped 2 bases, with 9 bases sitting between them. This CDR3 reads CASSSSGTYEQYF. The CDR3 bases are TGTGCCAGCAGCTCTTCAGGGACCTACGAGCAGTACTTC.

The table lists this clone with a count of one. This chain connects TRBV7-9 to TRBJ2-5; a weak D match, TRBD1 (6 bases). V was clipped by 0 bases and J by 4 bases, with 9 bases between them. This CDR3 comprises 14 residues. Germline V gives CDR1 SEHNR, CDR2 FQNEAQ (reference sequence). CDR3 sequence (DNA): TGTGCCAGCAGCTTAGCACAGGGTACAGAGACCCAGTACTTC. Translation gives CASSLAQGTETQYF.

J is TRBJ1-4 and V is TRBV5-1; TRBD1 is a possible D gene (6 bases). V lost 2 bases and J lost 3, with 8 bases in between. The CDR3 loop spans 14 amino acids. Looked up from germline, CDR1 is SGHRS and CDR2 is YFSETQ. The CDR3 nucleotides are TGCGCCAGCAGCTTACAGGGCTCTAATGAAAAACTGTTTTTT. Protein product: CASSLQGSNEKLFF. Combining the CDR3 with reference TRBV5-1 and TRBJ1-4 gives the whole variable domain KAGVTQTPRYLIKTRGQQVTLSCSPISGHRSVSWYQQTPGQGLQFLFEYFSETQRNKGNFPGRFSGRQFSNSRSEMNVSTLELGDSALYLCASSLQGSNEKLFFGSGTQLSVL.

By share, this clone counts as medium-sized. J is TRBJ1-1 and V is TRBV7-2; 7 positions agree with TRBD1. V dropped 6 bases and J dropped 4; count of bases not matched to a gene: 8. CDR1 and CDR2 (germline): SGHTA, FQGNSA. CDR3 length: 14 residues. The CDR3 spells CASRFQGGGTEAFF. DNA of the CDR3: TGTGCCAGCAGGTTTCAGGGGGGAGGCACTGAAGCTTTCTTT.

V gene TRBV6-5 combines with J gene TRBJ2-7; D gene ambiguous. This CDR3 is 14 amino acids long. V lost 2 bases and J lost 0, with 8 bases in between. CDR1 MNHEY and CDR2 SVGAGI come from the germline V gene. This CDR3 reads CASSYLRSSYEQYF. The CDR3, as DNA: TGTGCCAGCAGTTACCTCCGGAGCTCCTACGAGCAGTACTTC.

This chain joins TRBV5-4 and TRBJ2-3; D remains ambiguous. Germline V gives CDR1 SGHNT, CDR2 YYREEE (reference sequence). V was trimmed by 3 bases and J by 4 bases, leaving 12 bases between them. This CDR3 is built from 14 residues. CDR3 coding DNA: TGTGCCAGCAGCTCAGATTCTGGGGCAGATACGCAGTATTTT. It codes for CASSSDSGADTQYF.

The rearrangement links TRBV4-3 to TRBJ2-3; D not certain. The CDR3 is 14 residues long. Germline-derived CDR1 and CDR2 are LGHNA and YSLEER. V was cut by 4 bases and J by 0 bases, with 8 bases left in between. Here the CDR3 DNA reads TGCGCCAGCAGCCTCGGAGAAAGCACAGATACGCAGTATTTT. Protein: CASSLGESTDTQYF.

This chain joins TRBV9 and TRBJ2-2, with TRBD1 identical over 8 bases. Trimming cost V 4 bases and J 1 base; bases outside gene matches: 15. Germline V lookup: CDR1 SGDLS, CDR2 YYNGEE. This CDR3 is built from 19 residues. The CDR3 coding sequence is TGTGCCAGCAGCCAGAAATCGACAGGGGATCAGCGGAACACCGGGGAGCTGTTTTTT. This encodes CASSQKSTGDQRNTGELFF.

There are a few counts of this clone. V gene TRBV28 combines with J gene TRBJ1-5; TRBD1 might be the D (5 bases). The CDR3 runs to 14 residues. Germline V gives CDR1 MDHEN, CDR2 SYDVKM. Trimming removed 6 bases at V and 8 bases at J, with 17 bases between. Here the CDR3 reads CASRPPGVGKPQHF. As DNA, the CDR3 is TGTGCCAGCAGACCTCCGGGGGTCGGGAAGCCCCAGCATTTT.

The genes are TRBV7-2 and TRBJ1-1; TRBD1 might be the D (6 bases). The CDR3 sequence is 12 residues long. V lost 5 bases and J lost 7, with 11 bases in between. The germline gives CDR1 SGHTA, CDR2 FQGNSA. The CDR3 DNA reads TGTGCCAGCAGCAAGGACAGTCGTGAAGCTTTCTTT. Translation: CASSKDSREAFF.

This clone has a single count. The genes are TRBV21-1 and TRBJ1-2; the table's TRBD1 call for D was not verified on the DNA. TRBV21-1 is tagged as a pseudogene. The CDR3 totals 16 residues. The CDR3 reads CASPPKGRQGDYGYTF. The CDR3 nucleotides are TGTGCCAGCCCTCCTAAGGGTCGACAGGGGGACTATGGCTACACCTTC.

This chain uses TRBV19 with TRBJ1-2; D possibly corresponds to TRBD1 (5 bases). Germline V gives CDR1 LNHDA, CDR2 SQIVND (reference sequence). The ends were cut back, 3 bases at V and 5 bases at J, with 10 bases in the middle. This CDR3 spans 13 amino acids. The CDR3 coding sequence is TGTGCCAGTAGTATGACAGAGAAGTATGGCTACACCTTC. Its protein product is CASSMTEKYGYTF.

This chain links TRBV10-1 with TRBJ1-1; D not certain. Trimming removed 3 bases from V and 0 bases from J, with 5 bases in between. The CDR3 has 13 amino acids. CDR1 and CDR2 from the germline V gene are WNHNN and SYGVQD (reference sequence). Here the CDR3 DNA reads TGCGCCAGCAGTGACCAGATGAACACTGAAGCTTTCTTT. Amino acid sequence: CASSDQMNTEAFF.

This chain uses TRBV19 with TRBJ2-3; 9 bases are a match to TRBD1. CDR1 and CDR2 (germline): LNHDA, SQIVND (reference sequence). With V trimmed by 10 bases and J by 4 bases, 12 bases remained unmatched. This CDR3 is 15 amino acids long. The CDR3 reads CATRMGQGYADTQYF. DNA for the CDR3: TGTGCCACCCGAATGGGACAGGGTTACGCAGATACGCAGTATTTT.

The V and J genes are TRBV27 and TRBJ1-1; 7 bases align to TRBD1. The germline gives CDR1 MNHEY, CDR2 SMNVEV (reference sequence). CDR3 length: 13 amino acids. The ends lost 6 bases at V and 2 bases at J; junction bases unmatched: 3. In DNA form, the CDR3 reads TGTGCCAGCAGCTACAGGGGCAACACTGAAGCTTTCTTT. Translation: CASSYRGNTEAFF.

The chain has TRBV11-3 and TRBJ2-2; TRBD1 or TRBD2 may be the D gene (6 bases each). Trimming cost V 5 bases and J 2 bases, with 21 bases left between them. CDR1 SGHNT and CDR2 YENEEA come from the germline V gene. The CDR3 has 18 amino acids. CDR3 region: CASSRRASGGANTGELFF. CDR3 DNA sequence: TGTGCCAGCAGCCGGAGGGCCTCCGGGGGCGCAAACACCGGGGAGCTGTTTTTT.

The chain employs TRBV11-2 and TRBJ2-3, with 8 nucleotides matching TRBD2. This CDR3 comprises 16 residues. CDR1 SGHAT and CDR2 FQNNGV come from the germline V gene. V trimming: 1 base; J trimming: 0 bases; junction bases outside the gene matches: 3. The CDR3 is CASSLGIAGSTDTQYF. CDR3 bases: TGTGCCAGCAGCTTAGGGATAGCGGGGAGCACAGATACGCAGTATTTT. Full variable domain (remainder filled in from reference TRBV11-2 and TRBJ2-3): EAGVAQSPRYKIIEKRQSVAFWCNPISGHATLYWYQQILGQGPKLLIQFQNNGVVDDSQLPKDRFSAERLKGVDSTLKIQPAKLEDSAVYLCASSLGIAGSTDTQYFGPGTRLTVL.

The chain links TRBV2 to TRBJ1-1; D may be TRBD1 (6 bases). This CDR3 spans 13 amino acids. V was trimmed by 6 bases and J by 0 bases, leaving 8 bases between them. CDR1 is SNHLY and CDR2 is FYNNEI in the germline V gene. DNA of the CDR3: TGTGCCAGCAGGAGGGGGATGAACACTGAAGCTTTCTTT. It yields the protein CASRRGMNTEAFF.

This chain connects TRBV30 to TRBJ1-1, with a possible D match to TRBD1 (5 bases). Trimming took off 4 bases at V and 3 bases at J, with 15 bases between the two ends. Germline V gene lookup returns CDR1 GTSNPN and CDR2 SVGIG (reference sequence). This CDR3 region has 14 residues. The CDR3 protein is CAWKRYRGDTEAFF. As DNA, the CDR3 is TGTGCCTGGAAGAGGTATCGGGGGGACACTGAAGCTTTCTTT. Combining the CDR3 with reference TRBV30 and TRBJ1-1 gives the whole variable domain SQTIHQWPATLVQPVGSPLSLECTVEGTSNPNLYWYRQAAGRGLQLLFYSVGIGQISSEVPQNLSASRPQDRQFILSSKKLLLSDSGFYLCAWKRYRGDTEAFFGQGTRLTVV.

V is TRBV19 and J is TRBJ1-6, with 11 bases identical to TRBD1. Germline V gene sequence: CDR1 LNHDA, CDR2 SQIVND (reference sequence). The CDR3 runs to 16 residues. The ends lost 6 bases at V and 6 bases at J; junction bases unmatched: 7. The CDR3 bases are TGTGCCAGTAGCGTTACGGACAGGGGGCGTAATTCACCCCTCCACTTT. This gives the protein CASSVTDRGRNSPLHF.

The chain uses TRBV6-5 and TRBJ2-3; tentative D call: TRBD1 (6 bases). V lost 2 bases and J 6 bases, leaving 9 bases between the germline ends. The CDR3 loop spans 13 amino acids. Germline lookup yields CDR1 MNHEY and CDR2 SVGAGI. In DNA form, the CDR3 reads TGTGCCAGCAGTTACGGGGGCCTTGATACGCAGTATTTT. Amino acids: CASSYGGLDTQYF.

The sample holds a few counts of this clone. V and J are TRBV19 and TRBJ1-5; D unclear. The V gene's germline CDR1 is LNHDA and CDR2 SQIVND (reference sequence). V was trimmed by 3 bases and J by 2 bases, leaving 5 bases between them. CDR3 length: 13 residues. CDR3 sequence reads: CASSMDRNQPQHF. The DNA for the CDR3 is TGTGCCAGTAGTATGGACCGCAATCAGCCCCAGCATTTT.

The chain is built from TRBV9 and TRBJ2-6, with D hard to call. The CDR3 has 15 amino acids. Germline CDR1 and CDR2: SGDLS and YYNGEE. The V and J ends lost 4 bases and 6 bases respectively, with 14 bases between them. CDR3 sequence reads: CASSPRNAEANVLTF. The CDR3 DNA sequence: TGTGCCAGCAGCCCTCGGAATGCGGAGGCCAACGTCCTGACTTTC. Drawing the rest from reference TRBV9 and TRBJ2-6, the complete variable domain is DSGVTQTPKHLITATGQRVTLRCSPRSGDLSVYWYQQSLDQGLQFLIQYYNGEERAKGNILERFSAQQFPDLHSELNLSSLELGDSALYFCASSPRNAEANVLTFGAGSRLTVL.

This sequence joins TRBV7-3 and TRBJ2-6; D gene uncertain. Germline values: CDR1 SGHTA, CDR2 FQGTGA. The V and J ends lost 5 bases and 2 bases respectively, with 10 bases between them. The CDR3 is 15 residues long. As DNA, the CDR3 is TGTGCCAGCAGCAGTGGGCAGGCTGGGGCCAACGTCCTGACTTTC. Its translation is CASSSGQAGANVLTF.

This chain links TRBV29-1 with TRBJ2-4; 7 bases are a match to TRBD2. V lost 6 bases and J lost 7; bases outside the gene matches: 18. The CDR3 has 16 residues. CDR1 SQVTM and CDR2 ANQGSEA come from the germline V gene. The CDR3 reads CSVENNPGAGSNIQYF. The DNA of the CDR3 is TGCAGCGTGGAAAACAACCCAGGAGCGGGGTCTAACATTCAGTACTTC.

The chain joins TRBV2 to TRBJ2-7, with 10 bases that match TRBD1. The trim removed 8 bases at V and 6 bases at J, leaving 10 bases unmatched. This CDR3 region has 14 residues. Germline loops: CDR1 SNHLY, CDR2 FYNNEI. CDR3 residues: CASSLSGTGVEQYF. The CDR3 region has the DNA TGTGCCAGCTCTTTATCCGGGACAGGGGTCGAGCAGTACTTC. Combining the CDR3 with reference TRBV2 and TRBJ2-7 gives the whole variable domain EPEVTQTPSHQVTQMGQEVILRCVPISNHLYFYWYRQILGQKVEFLVSFYNNEISEKSEIFDDQFSVERPDGSNFTLKIRSTKLEDSAMYFCASSLSGTGVEQYFGPGTRLTVT.